What follows is one T cell receptor (beta chain) and its context. CDR1 and CDR2 from the germline V gene are SGHVS and FQNEAQ. The CDR3 runs to 15 residues. The V and J ends lost 5 bases and 4 bases, in that order; junction bases with no gene match: 4. These data come from a study of PD-L1 blockade in urothelial cancer. Time point: pretreatment peripheral blood. Sequencing was performed with immunoSEQ multiplex PCR; in TCRdb, only in-frame clones are kept and a portion is missing. The sample yields about 81,000 clones, about 90% seen once. Sample: PBMCs, taken around atezolizumab (anti-PD-L1) treatment. This chain connects TRBV7-8 to TRBJ2-1; 11 bases match TRBD2. The receptor comes from a woman older than 75 with urothelial cancer. The CDR3 sequence: CASSLRTSGYNEQFF. The CDR3 region has the DNA TGTGCCAGCAGCCTCCGGACTAGCGGGTACAATGAGCAGTTCTTC.